These 10 T cell receptor beta chains share one sample of origin, sequenced in a study of CXCR3-negative and CXCR3-positive naive CD8 T cells. Researchers prepared the TRB cDNA libraries using 5' RACE with UMI labels. TCRdb processed the 5' RACE reads again and assigns one entry to each CDR3 protein, with no DNA. The sample data list tens of thousands of distinct CDR3 sequences. Their antigens are not known. Study-level points and caveats: CXCR3-positive naive cells carried more hydrophobic TRB CDR3s than CXCR3-negative ones.

Sequencing was carried out using naive CXCR3+ CD8+ T cells from blood. Subset here: CD45RO-CCR7+CD27+CD95- naive CD8+ T cells expressing CXCR3 (TNR3+). The receptors here all came from a human donor in good health. Some clones in this sample may be carry-over from other donors' samples.

The J gene is TRBJ2-3, the V gene TRBV6-2 or TRBV6-3. From germline, CDR1 is MNHEY and CDR2 SVGEGT. CDR3 length equals 14 residues. CDR3 protein: CASSYGTDTDTQYF.

This chain links TRBV29-1 with TRBJ2-2. The CDR3 contains 12 residues. CDR1 and CDR2 (germline): SQVTM, ANQGSEA. The CDR3 protein is CSARQNTGELFF.

J is TRBJ2-2 and V is TRBV29-1; TCRdb's D call, TRBD1, is unchecked because there is no DNA. The CDR3 is 14 amino acids. The germline gives CDR1 SQVTM, CDR2 ANQGSEA. The CDR3 loop is CSVTGTGQNGELFF.

This chain connects TRBV29-1 to TRBJ1-5. The CDR3 spans 13 residues. Per the germline V gene, CDR1 is SQVTM and CDR2 is ANQGSEA. The CDR3 loop is CSVEGVGNQPQHF.

Here the CDR3 reads CASSAAGGGQPQHF. The V and J genes are TRBV9 and TRBJ1-5. This CDR3 is built from 14 residues. Germline-derived CDR1 and CDR2 are SGDLS and YYNGEE.

This clonotype is deemed medium-sized by its frequency. The chain has TRBV10-1 and TRBJ1-5. Germline loops: CDR1 WNHNN, CDR2 SYGVQD (reference sequence). The CDR3 totals 13 residues. This CDR3 reads CASSDGRNQPQHF.

The V call is TRBV6-2 or TRBV6-3, the J call TRBJ2-2; lacking DNA, the TRBD1 call made by TCRdb goes unchecked. The CDR3 totals 15 residues. In germline, CDR1 is MNHEY, CDR2 SVGEGT. CDR3 protein: CASSYLGGFTGELFF.

The chain couples TRBV29-1 to TRBJ2-5; no DNA is available, so the TRBD2 call from TCRdb remains unchecked. The CDR3 has 16 residues. Germline lookup yields CDR1 SQVTM and CDR2 ANQGSEA. CDR3 residues: CSVEDWDPRSQETQYF.

This sequence joins TRBV10-3 and TRBJ1-2. CDR1 is ENHRY and CDR2 is SYGVKD in the germline V gene. This CDR3 spans 12 amino acids. The CDR3 loop is CAINQEFYGYTF.

The chain joins TRBV6-4 to TRBJ2-3; TCRdb selects TRBD2, and the lack of DNA leaves this call unchecked. There are 15 residues in the CDR3. Germline assignment: CDR1 MRHNA and CDR2 SNTAGT. The CDR3 protein is CASSDSGGRADTQYF.